Below, 23 T cell receptor beta chains from the same sample are listed, as sequenced in a study of early T cells in non-severe SARS-CoV-2 infection. TCRdb re-called the 5' RACE reads through MiXCR, storing one row per CDR3 protein. The table has roughly 64,000 distinct CDR3 sequences, approximately 11% seen once; the top ten hold about 2.7%. The sample consisted of whole blood, taken at baseline. The receptors were sampled from an adult who was a healthcare worker with PCR-confirmed SARS-CoV-2 infection or an uninfected control (not recorded which).

In this sample, this clonotype turned up many times. This rearrangement joins TRBV20-1 to TRBJ2-3, with D perhaps TRBD1 or TRBD2 (5 bases each). Per germline, CDR1 DFQATT and CDR2 SNEGSKA (reference sequence). The V and J ends lost 6 bases and 11 bases respectively, with 18 bases between them. The CDR3 is 12 residues long. CDR3 bases: TGCAGTGCCCAGCCCGAGGGGCGCGAGCAGTATTTT. It is translated as CSAQPEGREQYF.

In this sample, this clonotype turned up a few times. This chain connects TRBV7-9 to TRBJ1-2, with 7 bases fitting TRBD1. With V trimmed by 5 bases and J by 6 bases, 9 bases remained unmatched. In germline, CDR1 is SEHNR, CDR2 FQNEAQ (reference sequence). The CDR3 runs to 14 residues. The CDR3 DNA reads TGTGCCAGCAGCCCGAGAGGACAGGTCCATGGCTACACCTTC. It is translated as CASSPRGQVHGYTF.

At least ten counts were recorded for this clonotype. The rearrangement uses TRBV4-1 and TRBJ2-1, with 12 bases lining up with TRBD2. The CDR3 covers 16 residues. With 3 bases clipped from V and 9 bases from J, the junction kept 9 bases outside the gene matches. Germline loops: CDR1 MGHRA, CDR2 YSYEKL. The CDR3 DNA is TGCGCCAGCAGCCACCCCGGGACTAGCGGGCTCGCTGAGCAGTTCTTC. It translates to CASSHPGTSGLAEQFF.

CDR3 region: CASSGRGRTGELFF. CDR3 sequence (DNA): TGTGCCAGTAGTGGCAGGGGGCGCACCGGGGAGCTGTTTTTT. The chain recombines TRBV19 with TRBJ2-2; 8 nucleotides agree with TRBD1. With 5 bases clipped from V and 4 bases from J, the junction kept 3 bases outside the gene matches. This CDR3 is 14 amino acids long. Germline assignment: CDR1 LNHDA and CDR2 SQIVND (reference sequence). The full variable domain, in which reference TRBV19 and TRBJ2-2 provide the parts outside the CDR3, is DGGITQSPKYLFRKEGQNVTLSCEQNLNHDAMYWYRQDPGQGLRLIYYSQIVNDFQKGDIAEGYSVSREKKESFPLTVTSAQKNPTAFYLCASSGRGRTGELFFGEGSRLTVL.

This clonotype was counted at least ten times. The rearrangement links TRBV7-6 to TRBJ2-5; D remains ambiguous. Germline-derived CDR1 and CDR2 are SGHVS and FNYEAQ. V shed 2 bases and J shed 1 base, with 14 bases lying between them. The CDR3 is made up of 16 amino acids. For the CDR3, the DNA is TGTGCCAGCAGCTTACGGACCCCGGGCTTCCAAGAGACCCAGTACTTC. This translates into CASSLRTPGFQETQYF.

This clonotype has ten or more counts. The chain is built from TRBV20-1 and TRBJ1-4, with TRBD1 matching over 8 bases. Germline V gene sequence: CDR1 DFQATT, CDR2 SNEGSKA (reference sequence). V was clipped by 1 base and J by 4 bases; unmatched bases: 8. The CDR3 consists of 16 residues. Here the CDR3 reads CSARANQGAINEKLFF. DNA of the CDR3: TGCAGTGCTAGAGCCAATCAGGGGGCTATTAATGAAAAACTGTTTTTT.

CDR3 bases: TGTGCCAGCAGCCCACCTACAGGGACGGTGGGCTATAATTCACCCCTCCACTTT. This codes for CASSPPTGTVGYNSPLHF. The chain is built from TRBV21-1 and TRBJ1-6; the DNA was not compared with TRBD1, the D call given in the table. TRBV21-1 is termed a pseudogene. This CDR3 is 18 amino acids long.

In this sample, this clonotype turned up many times. The rearrangement links TRBV6-5 to TRBJ2-3; 7 nucleotides line up with TRBD1. V trimming: 2 bases; J trimming: 11 bases; junction bases outside the gene matches: 7. CDR1 is MNHEY, CDR2 SVGAGI, per germline. The CDR3 extends over 13 amino acids. Here the CDR3 reads CASSYPGQQWQYF. For the CDR3, the DNA is TGTGCCAGCAGTTACCCGGGACAGCAGTGGCAGTATTTT.

The rearrangement links TRBV29-1 to TRBJ1-1, with no clear D. The V gene lost 2 bases and the J gene lost 0 bases, with 7 bases spanning the gap. The CDR3 runs 13 residues. Germline loops: CDR1 SQVTM, CDR2 ANQGSEA. The DNA for the CDR3 is TGCAGCGTTGAACGGCGGTTGAACACTGAAGCTTTCTTT. Encoded protein: CSVERRLNTEAFF.

V and J are TRBV20-1 and TRBJ1-6; TRBD1 aligns across 9 bases. J lost 10 bases, V lost 6 bases, and 7 bases had no gene match. This CDR3 spans 13 amino acids. Germline CDR1 DFQATT, CDR2 SNEGSKA (reference sequence). The CDR3 DNA follows: TGCAGTGCAAGGGGGACAGGGAGCTCACCCCTCCACTTT. Protein product: CSARGTGSSPLHF.

There are many counts of this clonotype. J is TRBJ2-2 and V is TRBV12-5; D is unclear. Trimming removed 7 bases from V and 6 bases from J, with 9 bases in between. CDR3 length equals 12 residues. Germline CDR1 reads LGHNT; CDR2 reads FRNRAP. The CDR3 protein is CASATGAGELFF. Here the CDR3 DNA reads TGTGCTAGTGCCACCGGAGCCGGGGAGCTGTTTTTT.

This clonotype was counted at least ten times. This sequence joins TRBV20-1 and TRBJ2-3; 9 bases fit TRBD2. The CDR3 spans 15 residues. V lost 4 bases to trimming and J lost 3 bases; unmatched junction nucleotides: 8. Germline lookup yields CDR1 DFQATT and CDR2 SNEGSKA (reference sequence). The DNA of the CDR3 is TGCAGTGCTAAACCGGGACTAGCCGCGACAGATACGCAGTATTTT. Translating it yields CSAKPGLAATDTQYF.

The chain couples TRBV7-2 to TRBJ1-6; TRBD1 aligns across 7 bases. From germline, CDR1 is SGHTA and CDR2 FQGNSA. After removal of 5 bases from V and 6 bases from J, the junction contained 13 bases not matched to a gene. This CDR3 spans 17 amino acids. CDR3 in DNA: TGTGCCAGCAGCCCCGGACAGGCTTTTGTCCTTAATTCACCCCTCCACTTT. Its protein is CASSPGQAFVLNSPLHF.

Concerning this clonotype itself: A much more abundant neighbour one base away suggests this may be a read error. The CDR3 loop is CAIAPDPSGEQYF. The CDR3, as DNA: TGTGCCATTGCCCCCGACCCCTCGGGCGAGCAGTACTTC. The chain links TRBV2 to TRBJ2-7, with no clear D. The CDR3 is 13 residues long. The germline V gene has CDR1 SNHLY and CDR2 FYNNEI. With 10 bases removed from V and 6 bases from J, the gap between germline ends came to 19 bases.

This clonotype has ten or more counts. The V call is TRBV10-2, the J call TRBJ1-6; TRBD1 is a possible D gene (5 bases). CDR1 and CDR2 (germline): WSHSY, SAAADI. The V end was cut by 8 bases, the J end by 7 bases, with 12 bases between. The CDR3 is made up of 13 amino acids. Here the CDR3 reads CASGRGENSPLHF. In DNA form, the CDR3 reads TGCGCCAGCGGAAGAGGGGAAAATTCACCCCTCCACTTT.

This clonotype was counted between two and nine times. J is TRBJ2-7 and V is TRBV20-1, with TRBD2 identical over 9 bases. The CDR3 is made up of 14 amino acids. Trimming at V came to 4 bases and at J to 1 base, leaving 5 bases not matched to a gene. CDR1 and CDR2 (germline): DFQATT, SNEGSKA (reference sequence). CDR3 coding DNA: TGCAGTGCTATCTTAGCGGGGGCTTCCTACGAGCAGTACTTC. Translation: CSAILAGASYEQYF.

The CDR3 loop is CASSLGQLGGYEQYF. The DNA for the CDR3 is TGTGCCAGCAGCCTAGGGCAGCTCGGAGGCTACGAGCAGTACTTC. The rearrangement links TRBV9 to TRBJ2-7, with D perhaps matching TRBD2 (5 bases). The V gene's germline CDR1 is SGDLS and CDR2 YYNGEE. Between the trimmed V and J ends, which lost 4 bases and 3 bases, there was a span of 17 bases. The CDR3 has 15 amino acids. Using reference TRBV9 and TRBJ2-7 for the parts outside the CDR3, the full variable domain is DSGVTQTPKHLITATGQRVTLRCSPRSGDLSVYWYQQSLDQGLQFLIQYYNGEERAKGNILERFSAQQFPDLHSELNLSSLELGDSALYFCASSLGQLGGYEQYFGPGTRLTVT.

The rearrangement uses TRBV19 and TRBJ1-2; possible D gene TRBD1, 5 bases. In germline, CDR1 is LNHDA, CDR2 SQIVND (reference sequence). V lost 4 bases and J lost 4, with 16 bases in between. The CDR3 sequence is 15 residues long. Here the CDR3 reads CASSTPGGDRYGYTF. The CDR3, as DNA: TGTGCCAGTAGTACCCCCGGGGGGGACCGCTATGGCTACACCTTC.

This clonotype was counted ten times or more. The rearrangement uses TRBV15 and TRBJ2-5; the match to TRBD2 covers 7 bases. The V gene's germline CDR1 is LNHNV and CDR2 YYDKDF (reference sequence). Losses at the gene ends were 0 bases for V and 3 bases for J; bases not matched to a gene: 4. This CDR3 is 15 amino acids long. The CDR3 here is CATSRERTSEETQYF. DNA of the CDR3: TGTGCCACCAGCAGAGAGCGGACTAGTGAAGAGACCCAGTACTTC.

CDR3 nucleotides: TGCGCCAGCAGCGGAGCGGGGGGCCCGGGGGAGACCCAGTACTTC. Encoded protein: CASSGAGGPGETQYF. The chain employs TRBV5-1 and TRBJ2-5, with TRBD2 identical over 9 bases. J was trimmed by 5 bases and V by 4 bases; bases with no gene match: 9. CDR3 length: 15 residues. Looked up from germline, CDR1 is SGHRS and CDR2 is YFSETQ.

The chain recombines TRBV4-3 with TRBJ1-4; 10 nucleotides line up with TRBD1. J was trimmed by 8 bases and V by 3 bases; bases with no gene match: 3. The CDR3 sequence is 14 residues long. Per germline, CDR1 LGHNA and CDR2 YSLEER. CDR3: CASSQKTGGEKLFF. In DNA form, the CDR3 reads TGCGCCAGCAGCCAGAAGACAGGGGGCGAAAAACTGTTTTTT.

The chain recombines TRBV20-1 with TRBJ1-1; D might be TRBD1 (5 bases). Germline V gene sequence: CDR1 DFQATT, CDR2 SNEGSKA (reference sequence). Trimming removed 5 bases at V and 11 bases at J, with 15 bases between. The length of the CDR3 is 11 residues. The DNA for the CDR3 is TGCAGTGCTGGTGACAGTGCAGGGGCTTTCTTT. Protein sequence: CSAGDSAGAFF.

This clonotype was observed a few times. The genes are TRBV10-3 and TRBJ2-7; the D gene could be TRBD1 or TRBD2 (6 bases each). The CDR3 consists of 14 residues. V was pared by 11 bases and J by 4 bases, with 21 bases between. Germline V gene sequence: CDR1 ENHRY, CDR2 SYGVKD. The CDR3, as DNA: TGTGCCTCAAGGGGGGAGCCGTCCGCATACGAGCAGTACTTC. Translating gives CASRGEPSAYEQYF.